The T cell receptor beta chain described here comes from a study of T cell repertoires in cytomegalovirus infection. About the research overall: Public TCR beta signature analysis indicated the presence of both CMV infection and matching HLA type.

TCRdb re-analysed the reads in MiXCR, keeping a single row per CDR3 protein. Of a few hundred thousand distinct CDR3 sequences detected, 35% to 50% appear once; the ten largest clones hold around 48%. There are 15 residues in the CDR3. Germline CDR1 SGHAT, CDR2 FQNNGV. The ends were cut back, 4 bases at V and 8 bases at J, with 17 bases in the middle. For this clonotype: Its antigen is still unknown.

The chain uses TRBV11-2 and TRBJ2-2, with a tentative D call TRBD2 (6 bases). The clonotype was recovered from a human donor in good health (CMV status not recorded). Some clones in this sample may be carry-over from other donors' samples. Sequencing was performed on cultured PBMCs, taken from culture after CMV antigen stimulation. The CDR3 here is CASSSLSGGRGELFF. CDR3 nucleotide sequence: TGTGCCAGCAGCTCCCTGTCCGGGGGTCGAGGGGAGCTGTTTTTT.